This passage covers 19 T cell receptor beta chains from one sample sequenced in a study of T cells after posttransplantation cyclophosphamide. Repertoires were generated with immunoSEQ multiplex PCR, while TCRdb's copy carries only in-frame clones and drops some. The table includes about 52,000 clones, about 86% detected once. Material for sequencing was PBMCs. These receptors came from a man aged 25 to 40 with a blood cancer, CMV-positive, and with a related stem cell donor.

V gene TRBV5-4 combines with J gene TRBJ2-5, with D possibly being TRBD1 (5 bases). V lost 0 bases and J lost 5, with 14 bases in between. The germline V gene encodes CDR1 SGHNT and CDR2 YYREEE (reference sequence). There are 15 residues in the CDR3. The CDR3 coding sequence is TGTGCCAGCAGCTTGGCTTCGGCAGGGCGGGAGACCCAGTACTTC. Protein product: CASSLASAGRETQYF.

This clone appeared a single time. The chain is built from TRBV30 and TRBJ1-5; 8 positions agree with TRBD1. Germline CDR1 and CDR2: GTSNPN and SVGIG (reference sequence). CDR3 length: 14 residues. V gave up 1 base and J gave up 7 bases; unmatched junction bases: 6. CDR3 in DNA: TGTGCCTGGAGTGCAGGGGGCTTCCGGCAGCCCCAGCATTTT. Residues: CAWSAGGFRQPQHF.

This clone has more than one count but fewer than ten. V is TRBV2 and J is TRBJ1-5, with 9 bases fitting TRBD1. Germline V gene sequence: CDR1 SNHLY, CDR2 FYNNEI. With 7 bases clipped from V and 0 bases from J, the junction kept 4 bases outside the gene matches. The CDR3 loop spans 15 amino acids. CDR3 sequence (DNA): TGTGCCAGCAAGGGACAGGGCTATAGCAATCAGCCCCAGCATTTT. It translates to CASKGQGYSNQPQHF.

The chain recombines TRBV5-6 with TRBJ2-7; tentatively, D is TRBD1 (5 bases). The CDR3 is made up of 13 amino acids. CDR1 SGHDT and CDR2 YYEEEE come from the germline V gene. Trimming pared 4 bases from V and 7 bases from J, leaving 15 bases between. DNA for the CDR3: TGTGCCAGCAGCCTGGGCGCAGGGAAGGAGCAGTACTTC. Its translation: CASSLGAGKEQYF.

CDR3 amino acids: CASSANARGSYNEQFF. The CDR3 DNA reads TGTGCCAGCAGCGCGAATGCCCGAGGTTCCTACAATGAGCAGTTCTTC. The chain joins TRBV9 to TRBJ2-1; D call uncertain. Looked up from germline, CDR1 is SGDLS and CDR2 is YYNGEE. With 3 bases removed from V and 1 base from J, the gap between germline ends came to 14 bases. The CDR3 has 16 residues.

The rearrangement uses TRBV5-1 and TRBJ1-1, with a weak D call TRBD1 (5 bases). Trimming pared 0 bases from V and 0 bases from J, leaving 9 bases between. Germline V gives CDR1 SGHRS, CDR2 YFSETQ. The CDR3 covers 15 residues. CDR3 nucleotides: TGCGCCAGCAGCTTGGGGACAACGATGAACACTGAAGCTTTCTTT. Its protein is CASSLGTTMNTEAFF. Full variable domain (rest looked up from reference TRBV5-1 and TRBJ1-1): KAGVTQTPRYLIKTRGQQVTLSCSPISGHRSVSWYQQTPGQGLQFLFEYFSETQRNKGNFPGRFSGRQFSNSRSEMNVSTLELGDSALYLCASSLGTTMNTEAFFGQGTRLTVV.

The V call is TRBV6-1, the J call TRBJ1-5; possibly TRBD1 for D (5 bases). V lost 11 bases and J lost 0, with 17 bases in between. Germline CDR1 is MNHNS and CDR2 is SASEGT. The length of the CDR3 is 15 residues. This chain's CDR3 is CASIGGDHSNQPQHF. The CDR3 DNA is TGTGCCTCAATCGGAGGGGACCATAGCAATCAGCCCCAGCATTTT.

The chain is built from TRBV18 and TRBJ1-1; perhaps TRBD1 as D (6 bases). Germline loops: CDR1 KGHSH, CDR2 LQKENI. The CDR3 runs 13 residues. With 6 bases removed from V and 3 bases from J, the gap between germline ends came to 11 bases. For the CDR3, the DNA is TGTGCCAGCTCGGCGAACAGGGACACTGAAGCTTTCTTT. Protein product: CASSANRDTEAFF.

The chain carries TRBV7-9 and TRBJ2-7, with a tentative D call TRBD1 (6 bases). Germline loops: CDR1 SEHNR, CDR2 FQNEAQ (reference sequence). The CDR3 runs to 13 residues. Trimming took 5 bases from V and 2 from J, leaving 10 bases between them. CDR3 sequence reads: CASSVDRTYEQYF. DNA of the CDR3: TGTGCCAGCAGCGTCGACAGGACCTACGAGCAGTACTTC.

The chain carries TRBV11-2 and TRBJ2-5; TRBD2 might be the D (5 bases). Per germline, CDR1 SGHAT and CDR2 FQNNGV. Trimming removed 1 base from V and 1 base from J, with 16 bases in between. CDR3 length: 17 residues. CDR3 protein: CASSLVGWETLQETQYF. The CDR3 DNA reads TGTGCCAGCAGCTTAGTGGGGTGGGAGACGCTCCAAGAGACCCAGTACTTC.

In this sample, this clone turned up once. The chain joins TRBV11-3 to TRBJ2-1; TRBD2 aligns across 7 bases. V shed 1 base, J shed 8 bases, and the junction held 11 bases outside the gene matches. The length of the CDR3 is 16 residues. The germline gives CDR1 SGHNT, CDR2 YENEEA. CDR3 region: CASSLGRESQVDEQFF. DNA of the CDR3: TGTGCCAGCAGCTTAGGGCGGGAGAGTCAGGTCGATGAGCAGTTCTTC.

V is TRBV9 and J is TRBJ2-5, with D perhaps matching TRBD2 (6 bases). Trimming left V 1 base short and J 5 bases short, with 15 bases between. Per germline, CDR1 SGDLS and CDR2 YYNGEE. This CDR3 region has 15 residues. This CDR3 is CASSVLVGGGETQYF. In DNA form, the CDR3 reads TGTGCCAGCAGCGTACTAGTGGGAGGAGGGGAGACCCAGTACTTC. Based on the CDR3 plus reference TRBV9 and TRBJ2-5, the full variable domain is DSGVTQTPKHLITATGQRVTLRCSPRSGDLSVYWYQQSLDQGLQFLIQYYNGEERAKGNILERFSAQQFPDLHSELNLSSLELGDSALYFCASSVLVGGGETQYFGPGTRLLVL.

This clone was seen only a few times. J is TRBJ2-2 and V is TRBV5-1; TRBD2 aligns across 9 bases. V shed 4 bases, J shed 5 bases, and the junction held 12 bases outside the gene matches. CDR1 SGHRS and CDR2 YFSETQ come from the germline V gene. The CDR3 loop spans 17 amino acids. The CDR3 is CASSLISGLAATGELFF. The CDR3 region has the DNA TGCGCCAGCAGCCTCATCTCGGGACTAGCTGCTACCGGGGAGCTGTTTTTT.

The chain carries TRBV6-5 and TRBJ1-1, with D maybe TRBD1 (6 bases). There are 15 residues in the CDR3. V shed 8 bases and J shed 5 bases, with 21 bases lying between them. From germline, CDR1 is MNHEY and CDR2 SVGAGI. The CDR3 loop reads CASSIGQLVQTEAFF. The CDR3 DNA reads as TGTGCCAGCTCCATCGGACAGTTAGTTCAAACTGAAGCTTTCTTT.

This clone was recorded once. V and J are TRBV7-3 and TRBJ1-1, with D perhaps TRBD1 (6 bases). The V end was cut by 8 bases, the J end by 0 bases, with 16 bases between. There are 15 residues in the CDR3. The germline V gene encodes CDR1 SGHTA and CDR2 FQGTGA. The CDR3 sequence: CASSGKTGLNTEAFF. The CDR3 nucleotides are TGTGCCAGCTCCGGAAAAACAGGGTTGAACACTGAAGCTTTCTTT. Combining the CDR3 with reference TRBV7-3 and TRBJ1-1 gives the whole variable domain GAGVSQTPSNKVTEKGKYVELRCDPISGHTALYWYRQSLGQGPEFLIYFQGTGAADDSGLPNDRFFAVRPEGSVSTLKIQRTERGDSAVYLCASSGKTGLNTEAFFGQGTRLTVV.

The J gene is TRBJ1-1, the V gene TRBV29-1; unclear D gene. Germline CDR1 reads SQVTM; CDR2 reads ANQGSEA. The length of the CDR3 is 11 residues. The germline V and J ends were trimmed by 5 bases and 0 bases, with 4 bases remaining between them. The DNA of the CDR3 is TGCAGCGTTCAGATGAACACTGAAGCTTTCTTT. Protein: CSVQMNTEAFF.

The chain has TRBV5-1 and TRBJ2-5; tentatively, D is TRBD2 (6 bases). The CDR3 covers 14 residues. Per germline, CDR1 SGHRS and CDR2 YFSETQ. V was shortened by 4 bases and J by 2 bases, with 12 bases between the two germline ends. This chain's CDR3 is CASSQAGVQETQYF. Here the CDR3 DNA reads TGCGCCAGCAGCCAAGCGGGCGTTCAAGAGACCCAGTACTTC.

This chain uses TRBV29-1 with TRBJ1-5; 8 bases map to TRBD1. Per germline, CDR1 SQVTM and CDR2 ANQGSEA. J was trimmed by 3 bases and V by 4 bases; bases with no gene match: 2. This CDR3 has 13 residues. The CDR3 DNA reads TGCAGCGTTGGGACAGGGACCAATCAGCCCCAGCATTTT. This encodes CSVGTGTNQPQHF.

This chain joins TRBV29-1 and TRBJ2-1; 8 nucleotides line up with TRBD2. The trim removed 7 bases at V and 7 bases at J, leaving 9 bases unmatched. The length of the CDR3 is 13 residues. CDR1 is SQVTM and CDR2 is ANQGSEA in the germline V gene. CDR3 sequence: CSGKREWGNEQFF. Written as DNA, the CDR3 is TGCAGCGGGAAGCGGGAGTGGGGTAATGAGCAGTTCTTC.